Shown below are 16 T cell receptor beta chains from a single sample sequenced in a study of beta chain features in type 1 diabetes. Isolated RNA was reverse transcribed in full, so expressed TCRB transcripts were sequenced. TCRdb's table, derived via immunoSEQ multiplex PCR, lists solely in-frame clones and lacks some. The sample yields approximately 160,000 clones, roughly 9% seen once. Sequencing used central memory CD4+ T cells from blood. The origin of the receptors is a woman in her late teens or twenties in good health.

J is TRBJ2-7 and V is TRBV15, with D unclear. V lost 0 bases and J lost 3, with 6 bases in between. Germline loops: CDR1 LNHNV, CDR2 YYDKDF (reference sequence). The CDR3 contains 13 residues. The CDR3 reads CATSREQFYEQYF. DNA of the CDR3: TGTGCCACCAGCAGAGAACAGTTCTACGAGCAGTACTTC.

The J gene is TRBJ2-6, the V gene TRBV19; 7 bases match TRBD1. Germline CDR1 is LNHDA and CDR2 is SQIVND (reference sequence). The junction had 10 bases not matched to a gene; V was cut back by 5 bases and J by 0 bases. The CDR3 runs to 18 residues. In DNA, the CDR3 is TGTGCCAGTAGTTCAGATGGACAGGCCCGCTCTGGGGCCAACGTCCTGACTTTC. Residues: CASSSDGQARSGANVLTF.

This clone appeared a few times. The gene calls are TRBV7-2 and TRBJ1-1; tentative D call: TRBD1 (5 bases). Germline values: CDR1 SGHTA, CDR2 FQGNSA. The CDR3 spans 14 residues. Trimming shortened V by 5 bases and J by 7 bases, and 17 bases separated the two germline ends. DNA for the CDR3: TGTGCCAGCAGCCCAGTGGTCCGGAGGGGTGAAGCTTTCTTT. This codes for CASSPVVRRGEAFF.

This clone was detected a few times. The chain couples TRBV4-2 to TRBJ1-2; D ambiguous. V gave up 0 bases and J gave up 5 bases, with 13 bases separating them. From germline, CDR1 is LGHNA and CDR2 YNFKEQ. This CDR3 region has 15 residues. The chain's CDR3 is CASSQDQALTYGYTF. The CDR3 nucleotides are TGTGCCAGCAGCCAAGATCAGGCCCTTACATATGGCTACACCTTC.

This clone was observed a handful of times. The genes are TRBV9 and TRBJ2-3, with no clear D. This CDR3 has 12 amino acids. Germline CDR1 reads SGDLS; CDR2 reads YYNGEE. With 2 bases removed from V and 2 bases from J, the gap between germline ends came to 3 bases. The CDR3 DNA is TGTGCCAGCAGCGTTTACACAGATACGCAGTATTTT. Protein: CASSVYTDTQYF.

The gene calls are TRBV7-2 and TRBJ2-1, with 9 nucleotides matching TRBD2. The CDR3 is made up of 15 amino acids. CDR1 and CDR2 (germline): SGHTA, FQGNSA. V dropped 5 bases and J dropped 8; count of bases not matched to a gene: 10. CDR3 sequence: CASSIQRGAGDEQFF. CDR3 sequence (DNA): TGTGCCAGCAGCATCCAGCGGGGGGCCGGGGATGAGCAGTTCTTC.

This clone was picked up a small number of times. The rearrangement links TRBV7-3 to TRBJ2-2; 9 bases match TRBD1. The CDR3 is made up of 15 amino acids. The germline V gene encodes CDR1 SGHTA and CDR2 FQGTGA. Trimming removed 9 bases from V and 7 bases from J; junction bases left unmatched: 12. The CDR3 region has the DNA TGTGCCAGTTCTCCCGACAGGGGGGTGAGCGGGGAGCTGTTTTTT. This gives the protein CASSPDRGVSGELFF.

The chain couples TRBV5-1 to TRBJ2-1, with D uncertain. V lost 0 bases and J lost 2, with 9 bases in between. CDR3 size: 15 residues. CDR1 and CDR2 from the germline V gene are SGHRS and YFSETQ. Here the CDR3 DNA reads TGCGCCAGCAGCTTGGAACTAAATACCTACAATGAGCAGTTCTTC. Protein product: CASSLELNTYNEQFF.

This clone was seen repeatedly, ten times or more. The genes are TRBV9 and TRBJ2-1; 8 nucleotides match TRBD2. Germline loops: CDR1 SGDLS, CDR2 YYNGEE. J lost 5 bases, V lost 4 bases, and 14 bases had no gene match. The CDR3 totals 17 residues. The CDR3 nucleotides read TGTGCCAGCAGCTTTCGGATTAGCGGGAAGGTCGACAATGAGCAGTTCTTC. Amino acid sequence: CASSFRISGKVDNEQFF.

The V gene is TRBV11-2, the J gene TRBJ1-1; tentatively, D is TRBD1 (6 bases). CDR3 size: 15 residues. Germline loops: CDR1 SGHAT, CDR2 FQNNGV. V was shortened by 2 bases and J by 3 bases, with 13 bases between the two germline ends. CDR3 residues: CASSLNRVLDTEAFF. As DNA, the CDR3 is TGTGCCAGCAGCTTAAACAGGGTTCTAGACACTGAAGCTTTCTTT.

The chain combines TRBV7-6 with TRBJ2-5; maybe TRBD2 (5 bases). The CDR3 length is 12 residues. V lost 8 bases and J 2 bases, leaving 9 bases between the germline ends. The germline CDR1 and CDR2 sequences are SGHVS and FNYEAQ. CDR3 nucleotides: TGTGCCAGCCGGGGTCTTCAAGAGACCCAGTACTTC. It is translated as CASRGLQETQYF.

This clone was seen more than once but under ten times. The chain uses TRBV5-6 and TRBJ2-3; 9 nucleotides align to TRBD1. The CDR3 sequence is 15 residues long. J was trimmed by 8 bases and V by 4 bases; bases with no gene match: 11. Per germline, CDR1 SGHDT and CDR2 YYEEEE. CDR3 coding DNA: TGTGCCAGCAGCACGGGACAGGGAGAGAGAAGTACGCAGTATTTT. Translating it yields CASSTGQGERSTQYF.

The chain is built from TRBV6-6 and TRBJ1-6, with 7 bases that match TRBD1. This CDR3 has 14 amino acids. Germline V gene lookup returns CDR1 MNHNY and CDR2 SVGAGI (reference sequence). V was clipped by 10 bases and J by 6 bases; unmatched bases: 9. CDR3: CATQRDSVNSPLHF. CDR3 in DNA: TGTGCCACCCAAAGGGACAGCGTTAATTCACCCCTCCACTTT.

The rearrangement links TRBV2 to TRBJ2-2, with D perhaps TRBD2 (5 bases). The ends were cut back, 5 bases at V and 4 bases at J, with 8 bases in the middle. Germline V CDR1 and CDR2: SNHLY, FYNNEI. The CDR3 runs to 13 residues. This chain's CDR3 is CASSPEGTGELFF. The CDR3 coding sequence is TGTGCCAGCAGTCCCGAGGGCACCGGGGAGCTGTTTTTT. Using reference TRBV2 and TRBJ2-2 for the parts outside the CDR3, the full variable domain is EPEVTQTPSHQVTQMGQEVILRCVPISNHLYFYWYRQILGQKVEFLVSFYNNEISEKSEIFDDQFSVERPDGSNFTLKIRSTKLEDSAMYFCASSPEGTGELFFGEGSRLTVL.

This clone was seen a few times. V gene TRBV6-5 combines with J gene TRBJ1-1; D might be TRBD1 (6 bases). Germline lookup yields CDR1 MNHEY and CDR2 SVGAGI. The CDR3 runs 14 residues. V gave up 6 bases and J gave up 5 bases, with 16 bases separating them. The CDR3 DNA reads as TGTGCCAGCAGCCGACAGGTGCCGAGGACTGAAGCTTTCTTT. Translation: CASSRQVPRTEAFF.

This clone was found a few times. This chain joins TRBV29-1 and TRBJ2-5; TRBD1 might be the D (7 bases). This CDR3 region has 15 residues. V lost 2 bases to trimming and J lost 7 bases, with 20 bases between them. Germline V gene sequence: CDR1 SQVTM, CDR2 ANQGSEA. CDR3 residues: CSVEQGGGRKGTQYF. The CDR3 DNA reads TGCAGCGTTGAACAGGGGGGCGGCCGGAAGGGGACCCAGTACTTC.